Presented here are 23 T cell receptor beta chains from one specimen sequenced in a study of OX40 agonist ivuxolimab in advanced cancers. Library generation was performed with the immunoSEQ multiplex PCR assay. This is the immuneACCESS table as TCRdb keeps it, with only in-frame sequences that have V and J called. A part of the clones is gone; compared with another copy, unresolved V genes explain less than half, and the rest is unexplained. A total of 80,000 to 100,000 clones appear in this sample, 87% of them only once. About 0.5% of the sample belongs to the ten largest clones. Here the sequenced sample was CD4+ or CD8+ T cells sorted from blood, taken in a trial of the OX40 agonist ivuxolimab. These receptors all stem from an adult with an advanced solid tumor such as melanoma, head and neck, liver or kidney cancer.

V usage is TRBV21-1 and J usage is TRBJ2-1; TRBD2, as called in the table, went unchecked against the DNA. TRBV21-1 is a pseudogene locus. The CDR3 consists of 13 residues. CDR3 loop: CASSNLIKNEQFF. In nucleotides, the CDR3 is TGTGCCAGCAGCAATTTAATTAAAAATGAGCAGTTCTTC.

This clone turned up a few times. The V and J genes are TRBV9 and TRBJ1-6; D remains unclear. Germline CDR1 and CDR2: SGDLS and YYNGEE. Trimming cost V 3 bases and J 0 bases, with 7 bases left between them. The CDR3 consists of 15 residues. The CDR3: CASSAQGSYNSPLHF. CDR3 bases: TGTGCCAGCAGCGCCCAAGGCTCCTATAATTCACCCCTCCACTTT.

The chain couples TRBV5-4 to TRBJ1-2, with 10 positions matching TRBD1. The CDR3 consists of 15 residues. CDR1 is SGHNT and CDR2 is YYREEE in the germline V gene (reference sequence). V was clipped by 1 base and J by 3 bases; unmatched bases: 3. The CDR3 loop is CASSLRTGGDYGYTF. CDR3 bases: TGTGCCAGCAGCTTGAGGACAGGGGGTGACTATGGCTACACCTTC.

The chain couples TRBV7-3 to TRBJ1-1; D remains unclear. CDR3 size: 13 residues. Trimming cost V 1 base and J 3 bases, with 6 bases left between them. From germline, CDR1 is SGHTA and CDR2 FQGTGA. This CDR3 reads CASSLNSHTEAFF. For the CDR3, the DNA is TGTGCCAGCAGCTTAAACAGCCACACTGAAGCTTTCTTT.

The chain uses TRBV4-3 and TRBJ2-3; 13 nucleotides align to TRBD2. Germline assignment: CDR1 LGHNA and CDR2 YSLEER. J gave up 4 bases and V 2 bases, and 6 bases lay outside the gene matches. This CDR3 region has 17 residues. CDR3 coding DNA: TGCGCCAGCAGCCAACAACTAGCGGGGGGGCCCGCAGATACGCAGTATTTT. Translating it yields CASSQQLAGGPADTQYF.

This clone showed up just once. CDR3 bases: TGCGCCAGCAGCCAAGCTCCAGGGTTGGACTATGGCTACACCTTC. Protein product: CASSQAPGLDYGYTF. The V gene is TRBV4-1, the J gene TRBJ1-2, with D possibly matching TRBD1 (5 bases). The germline gives CDR1 MGHRA, CDR2 YSYEKL. V lost 1 base and J lost 3, with 12 bases in between. This CDR3 spans 15 amino acids.

V is TRBV6-6 and J is TRBJ1-2; the D is unclear. Germline assignment: CDR1 MNHNY and CDR2 SVGAGI (reference sequence). This CDR3 comprises 15 residues. V lost 9 bases and J lost 7, with 24 bases in between. CDR3 protein: CASLRDNTGWSGYTF. The DNA for the CDR3 is TGTGCCAGTCTGAGAGACAACACGGGGTGGAGTGGCTACACCTTC.

The chain has TRBV28 and TRBJ2-1; D is perhaps TRBD1 (6 bases). This CDR3 has 16 amino acids. V was shortened by 6 bases and J by 0 bases, with 15 bases between the two germline ends. Per the germline V gene, CDR1 is MDHEN and CDR2 is SYDVKM. The CDR3 here is CASSGAGTPSYNEQFF. CDR3 DNA: TGTGCCAGCAGCGGGGCCGGGACACCCTCCTACAATGAGCAGTTCTTC. Together with reference TRBV28 and TRBJ2-1, the CDR3 gives the full variable domain: DVKVTQSSRYLVKRTGEKVFLECVQDMDHENMFWYRQDPGLGLRLIYFSYDVKMKEKGDIPEGYSVSREKKERFSLILESASTNQTSMYLCASSGAGTPSYNEQFFGPGTRLTVL.

This chain links TRBV10-3 with TRBJ2-5; no clear D. Per the germline V gene, CDR1 is ENHRY and CDR2 is SYGVKD. The V end lost 8 bases, the J end lost 2 bases, and 9 bases lay between the germline ends. The CDR3 is 12 amino acids. The CDR3 nucleotides read TGTGCCATCTCCCGCGCTCAAGAGACCCAGTACTTC. Its translation is CAISRAQETQYF.

The rearrangement joins TRBV5-1 to TRBJ2-7, with 12 bases that match TRBD1. In germline, CDR1 is SGHRS, CDR2 YFSETQ. Trimming took 5 bases from V and 5 from J; bases not matched to a gene: 8. The CDR3 is 15 residues long. The CDR3 region is CASRLLGQGAHEQYF. DNA of the CDR3: TGCGCCAGCAGACTTTTGGGACAGGGGGCCCACGAGCAGTACTTC.

The V gene is TRBV5-1, the J gene TRBJ2-3; 9 bases are a match to TRBD1. Germline V lookup: CDR1 SGHRS, CDR2 YFSETQ. Losses at the gene ends were 3 bases for V and 3 bases for J; bases not matched to a gene: 5. The CDR3 contains 15 residues. The CDR3 DNA is TGCGCCAGCAGCTCGGGCGGACAGGGGACAGATACGCAGTATTTT. Encoded protein: CASSSGGQGTDTQYF. Complete variable domain (other parts from reference TRBV5-1 and TRBJ2-3): KAGVTQTPRYLIKTRGQQVTLSCSPISGHRSVSWYQQTPGQGLQFLFEYFSETQRNKGNFPGRFSGRQFSNSRSEMNVSTLELGDSALYLCASSSGGQGTDTQYFGPGTRLTVL.

The V gene is TRBV7-2, the J gene TRBJ2-7; the D call may be TRBD1 or TRBD2 (6 bases each). This CDR3 region has 15 residues. The germline V gene has CDR1 SGHTA and CDR2 FQGNSA. Trimming shortened V by 5 bases and J by 2 bases, and 16 bases separated the two germline ends. CDR3 protein: CASSRRGGLTYEQYF. The CDR3 DNA reads as TGTGCCAGCAGCCGCCGAGGGGGGCTCACCTACGAGCAGTACTTC.

The J gene is TRBJ1-5, the V gene TRBV5-5; no clear D gene. CDR1 SGHKS and CDR2 YYEKEE come from the germline V gene (reference sequence). There are 12 residues in the CDR3. Trimming removed 1 base at V and 6 bases at J, with 5 bases between. CDR3 bases: TGTGCCAGCAGCTTGTGGGGTCAGCCCCAGCATTTT. Amino acid sequence: CASSLWGQPQHF.

This clone was seen a single time. The rearrangement joins TRBV4-3 to TRBJ1-2, with D unresolved. Between the trimmed V and J ends, which lost 5 bases and 0 bases, there was a span of 13 bases. The CDR3 runs to 15 residues. CDR1 LGHNA and CDR2 YSLEER come from the germline V gene. CDR3 in DNA: TGCGCCAGCAGCTCCGTAAAGCAGCCTAACTATGGCTACACCTTC. It codes for CASSSVKQPNYGYTF.

The chain has TRBV5-4 and TRBJ2-7; D not certain. The CDR3 totals 15 residues. Trimming took 4 bases from V and 3 from J, leaving 17 bases between them. CDR1 and CDR2 (germline): SGHNT, YYREEE (reference sequence). The CDR3 DNA sequence: TGTGCCAGCAGCAAGGACCAACCTCGAATCTACGAGCAGTACTTC. This gives the protein CASSKDQPRIYEQYF.

The chain employs TRBV4-1 and TRBJ1-2; TRBD1 matches 7 bases. The trim removed 1 base at V and 5 bases at J, leaving 4 bases unmatched. This CDR3 comprises 14 residues. CDR1 MGHRA and CDR2 YSYEKL come from the germline V gene. CDR3 nucleotide sequence: TGCGCCAGCAGCCAAGGACAGGGTTTTTATGGCTACACCTTC. This translates into CASSQGQGFYGYTF.

J is TRBJ2-3 and V is TRBV5-1; D not certain. Trimming took off 4 bases at V and 0 bases at J, with 12 bases between the two ends. The CDR3 sequence is 15 residues long. The germline V gene has CDR1 SGHRS and CDR2 YFSETQ. The CDR3 sequence is CASSRPETSTDTQYF. The CDR3 DNA is TGCGCCAGCAGCCGTCCTGAAACTAGCACAGATACGCAGTATTTT.

The V and J genes are TRBV19 and TRBJ2-2, with D perhaps being TRBD1 or TRBD2 (5 bases each). CDR3 length equals 15 residues. V lost 6 bases and J 7 bases, leaving 18 bases between the germline ends. The germline CDR1 and CDR2 sequences are LNHDA and SQIVND (reference sequence). The CDR3 loop is CASRQNWGTGGELFF. Written as DNA, the CDR3 is TGTGCCAGTAGACAAAATTGGGGGACCGGCGGGGAGCTGTTTTTT.

The chain joins TRBV6-5 to TRBJ2-1, with D perhaps TRBD2 (5 bases). The length of the CDR3 is 15 residues. V was cut by 0 bases and J by 8 bases, with 14 bases left in between. Germline CDR1 is MNHEY and CDR2 is SVGAGI. The CDR3 nucleotides read TGTGCCAGCAGTTACTCGGCTAGTGGGAGAGATGAGCAGTTCTTC. This codes for CASSYSASGRDEQFF.

The chain combines TRBV5-1 with TRBJ2-5; 8 bases agree with TRBD2. Near its end, the DNA agrees better with TRBJ2-7, so the J call may be wrong. CDR1 is SGHRS, CDR2 YFSETQ, per germline. This CDR3 spans 14 amino acids. The CDR3 reads CASSLTSGAYEQYF. The CDR3 region has the DNA TGCGCCAGCAGCTTAACTAGCGGAGCCTACGAGCAGTACTTC.

This chain connects TRBV28 to TRBJ1-1; 9 nucleotides line up with TRBD1. Germline loops: CDR1 MDHEN, CDR2 SYDVKM. The CDR3 has 15 amino acids. V shed 2 bases and J 1 base; nucleotides not matched to a gene: 2. The CDR3 bases are TGTGCCAGCAGTTTACCGGGACAGGGGAACACTGAAGCTTTCTTT. It translates to CASSLPGQGNTEAFF.

The genes are TRBV11-2 and TRBJ2-3; 7 bases map to TRBD1. CDR3 size: 16 residues. The V gene's germline CDR1 is SGHAT and CDR2 FQNNGV. V lost 8 bases, J lost 4 bases, and 15 bases stayed unmatched. CDR3 coding DNA: TGTGCCAGCTGTTCCATACAGGGGCAGGGGTCAGATACGCAGTATTTT. Residues: CASCSIQGQGSDTQYF.

The chain employs TRBV11-2 and TRBJ2-5, with D possibly being TRBD2 (5 bases). The CDR3 contains 13 residues. Trimming took off 5 bases at V and 2 bases at J, with 9 bases between the two ends. Germline lookup yields CDR1 SGHAT and CDR2 FQNNGV. The CDR3 sequence: CASSPGIQETQYF. Here the CDR3 DNA reads TGTGCCAGCAGCCCCGGGATTCAAGAGACCCAGTACTTC.